Each of the 28 T cell receptor beta chains below was sequenced from the same sample in a study of tumor-infiltrating lymphocytes in primary liver carcinoma. Out of unsorted whole blood came the blood RNA, and germline DNA was extracted as well. The researchers produced TCR beta cDNA from around 500 ng total RNA with a constant-region primer. Each TCR beta library was derived from three nested multiplex PCR rounds that employed slightly modified ARM-PCR. The first two PCR rounds, around 10 cycles each, used TRBV1-TRBV30 forward primers and a C-beta reverse primer. In TCRdb, the multiplex PCR reads were re-called with MiXCR into one record per CDR3 protein. In the table there are nearly 200,000 distinct CDR3 sequences, less than 75% of which are singletons. The sample consisted of peripheral blood. The source of these receptors is a woman aged 60-75 years with primary liver carcinoma and hepatitis B virus infection.

The V gene is TRBV5-1, the J gene TRBJ2-7; D may be TRBD2 (5 bases). Germline loops: CDR1 SGHRS, CDR2 YFSETQ. Deletions cut 0 bases from V and 0 bases from J, with 13 bases between. This CDR3 is 16 amino acids long. The CDR3: CASSLDGWRSSYEQYF. The CDR3 region has the DNA TGCGCCAGCAGCTTGGACGGCTGGAGGAGCTCCTACGAGCAGTACTTC.

Concerning this clonotype: A much larger clone lies a single base off, so this may be a read error. The V gene is TRBV12-3 or TRBV12-4, the J gene TRBJ2-3; D is perhaps TRBD1 or TRBD2 (5 bases each). This CDR3 spans 15 amino acids. Trimming stripped 1 base from V and 6 bases from J, with 14 bases between. Here the CDR3 DNA reads TGTGCCAGCAGTTTAGATGAGGGGTCGGAGGATACGCAGTATTTT. Translation gives CASSLDEGSEDTQYF.

The CDR3 region has the DNA TGCAGCATTCACTCGGGAGGGACTAACCTCTATACGCAGTATTTT. Protein sequence: CSIHSGGTNLYTQYF. V usage is TRBV29-1 and J usage is TRBJ2-3; 8 positions match TRBD2. After removal of 8 bases from V and 7 bases from J, the junction contained 17 bases not matched to a gene. This CDR3 is 15 amino acids long. Germline V lookup: CDR1 SQVTM, CDR2 ANQGSEA.

About this clonotype itself: This may arise from a read error, as a much more abundant clone is one base away. The genes are TRBV6-5 and TRBJ1-1; maybe TRBD1 (6 bases). Trimming removed 4 bases from V and 2 bases from J, with 14 bases in between. The CDR3 covers 15 residues. CDR1 and CDR2 (germline): MNHEY, SVGAGI. CDR3 residues: CASSLYGTPNTEAFF. Written as DNA, the CDR3 is TGTGCCAGCAGTTTATACGGGACACCAAACACTGAAGCTTTCTTT.

This clonotype has more than one count but fewer than ten. The junction differs from germline at one of its ends, possibly a read error. This chain joins TRBV6-5 and TRBJ2-7; weak D call: TRBD1 (6 bases). The CDR3 runs 16 residues. Germline CDR1 MNHEY, CDR2 SVGAGI. CDR3 region: CATSYSTETGSYDLYF. The DNA for the CDR3 is TGTGCCACCAGTTACTCGACGGAGACAGGCTCCTACGACCTGTACTTC.

This clonotype was seen ten or more times. The chain is built from TRBV4-2 and TRBJ2-1; no clear D. Germline V lookup: CDR1 LGHNA, CDR2 YNFKEQ. Trimming took 0 bases from V and 0 from J, leaving 9 bases between them. The CDR3 spans 16 residues. The CDR3 DNA reads as TGTGCCAGCAGCCAAGAAGTTGTTGGCTCCTACAATGAGCAGTTCTTC. This encodes CASSQEVVGSYNEQFF.

In the case of this clonotype: The CDR3 end shows no conserved phenylalanine or tryptophan, and so a read error is likely. The DNA is left out, because the CDR3 cannot be placed on it with certainty; the CDR3 is given as TCRdb lists it. The chain couples TRBV12-2 to TRBJ2-1; TRBD2, as called in the table, went unchecked against the DNA. TRBV12-2 is flagged as a pseudogene. Termini included, the CDR3 measures 13 amino acids. The CDR3 sequence is CASRFTTRAQQFL.

Remarks on this clonotype: This may be a read error, as it is one base from a much larger clone. This chain connects TRBV4-2 to TRBJ2-5, with 11 bases matching TRBD2. The CDR3 is 16 residues long. The ends lost 9 bases at V and 3 bases at J; junction bases unmatched: 12. Germline assignment: CDR1 LGHNA and CDR2 YNFKEQ. CDR3 in amino acids: CARSPLAGGPEETQYF. In DNA, the CDR3 is TGTGCCAGAAGTCCCTTAGCGGGAGGGCCCGAAGAGACCCAGTACTTC.

V and J are TRBV2 and TRBJ2-5; D is uncertain. Trimming removed 4 bases at V and 1 base at J, with 7 bases between. Per the germline V gene, CDR1 is SNHLY and CDR2 is FYNNEI. The length of the CDR3 is 13 residues. CDR3 in amino acids: CASSAPFQETQYF. CDR3 sequence (DNA): TGTGCCAGCAGTGCCCCCTTCCAAGAGACCCAGTACTTC.

The chain employs TRBV19 and TRBJ2-2, with TRBD2 as a possible D gene (6 bases). Germline CDR1 reads LNHDA; CDR2 reads SQIVND (reference sequence). V was shortened by 3 bases and J by 7 bases, with 12 bases between the two germline ends. CDR3 length: 14 amino acids. The CDR3 loop reads CASSIGGEVGELFF. CDR3 nucleotides: TGTGCCAGTAGTATCGGGGGAGAAGTCGGGGAGCTGTTTTTT.

As for this clonotype: A much larger clonotype is one base distant, so this may be a read error. The J gene is TRBJ2-1, the V gene TRBV6-1; D tentatively reads TRBD1 or TRBD2 (5 bases each). The germline CDR1 and CDR2 sequences are MNHNS and SASEGT. The CDR3 contains 16 residues. The CDR3 DNA sequence: TGTGCCAGCAGTGAATTTGGGGGTCTCAGCTACAATAAGCAGTTCTTC. It encodes CASSEFGGLSYNKQFF.

The genes are TRBV6-6 and TRBJ2-1; TRBD2 matches at 8 bases. The DNA end is a closer match to TRBJ2-7, so the J assignment may be wrong. The CDR3 loop spans 16 amino acids. CDR1 is MNHNY and CDR2 is SVGAGI in the germline V gene (reference sequence). CDR3 nucleotides: TGTGCCAGCAGTTACCTGGGGACTAGTGCCTACAATGAGCAGTACTTC. It codes for CASSYLGTSAYNEQYF.

This clonotype has at least ten counts. This rearrangement joins TRBV12-3 or TRBV12-4 to TRBJ1-5; D unresolved. V dropped 7 bases and J dropped 1 base, with 8 bases sitting between them. This CDR3 has 13 residues. CDR3 nucleotide sequence: TGTGCCAGCACCCGACGCAGCAATCAGCCCCAGCATTTT. Protein: CASTRRSNQPQHF.

Points on this clonotype: A read error may explain this, as a much larger clone is one base away. J is TRBJ1-1 and V is TRBV10-3, with D tentatively TRBD1 (5 bases). This CDR3 is 17 amino acids long. Germline V CDR1 and CDR2: ENHRY, SYGVKD. In nucleotides, the CDR3 is TGTGCCAACAGTGAGTCGGTCCTCTCAGGGTTAGGGGCTGAAGCTTTCTTT. It yields the protein CANSESVLSGLGAEAFF.

This clonotype was seen only a few times. The genes are TRBV24-1 and TRBJ2-1; possibly TRBD2 for D (6 bases). Germline V lookup: CDR1 KGHDR, CDR2 SFDVKD. V lost 1 base and J lost 1, with 10 bases in between. The CDR3 length is 16 residues. For the CDR3, the DNA is TGTGCCACCAGTGATTTCGGGGGACCTTCCTACAATGAGCAGTTCTTC. Its protein is CATSDFGGPSYNEQFF.

On this clonotype itself: A read error may be the cause here, since a much bigger clone is one base away. This chain links TRBV12-3 or TRBV12-4 with TRBJ2-4; perhaps TRBD2 as D (8 bases). V was clipped by 5 bases and J by 3 bases, with 20 bases between them. The CDR3 is 17 residues long. CDR3 coding DNA: TGTGCCAGCAGTACACAGGGGACTAGTCGTCGCAAAAACATTCAGTACTTC. This sequence encodes CASSTQGTSRRKNIQYF.

As regards this clonotype: It may be a read error: a sequence one base away is much more abundant. V and J are TRBV12-3 or TRBV12-4 and TRBJ1-1, with unresolved D. This CDR3 spans 13 amino acids. The germline V and J ends were trimmed by 7 bases and 3 bases, with 12 bases remaining between them. CDR3 coding DNA: TGTGCCAGCATCGATCAGCCGTACACTGAAGCTTTCTTT. Protein sequence: CASIDQPYTEAFF.

This clonotype has a handful of counts. The chain recombines TRBV5-1 with TRBJ2-5, with a tentative D call TRBD1 (5 bases). The CDR3 totals 14 residues. Per germline, CDR1 SGHRS and CDR2 YFSETQ. Between the trimmed V and J ends, which lost 2 bases and 5 bases, there was a span of 13 bases. CDR3: CASSFQDIRETQYF. DNA for the CDR3: TGCGCCAGCAGCTTTCAGGACATCCGGGAGACCCAGTACTTC.

The V gene is TRBV4-1, the J gene TRBJ1-5; D is perhaps TRBD1 (6 bases). The CDR3 has 17 residues. Germline-derived CDR1 and CDR2 are MGHRA and YSYEKL. Trimming removed 3 bases at V and 6 bases at J, with 21 bases between. CDR3 sequence reads: CASSHRILTGISQPQHF. In DNA, the CDR3 is TGCGCCAGCAGCCACAGAATCCTAACAGGGATCAGTCAGCCCCAGCATTTT.

The V call is TRBV4-2, the J call TRBJ2-5, with D hard to call. Trimming took 6 bases from V and 1 from J, leaving 15 bases between them. Germline values: CDR1 LGHNA, CDR2 YNFKEQ. The length of the CDR3 is 15 residues. The CDR3 nucleotides are TGTGCCAGCAGGCACGATCAGACCGGCCAAGAGACCCAGTACTTC. Residues: CASRHDQTGQETQYF.

As to this clonotype: The germline gene is not matched at one end of the junction; a read error may be the cause. The rearrangement links TRBV6-5 to TRBJ2-1, with a possible D match to TRBD2 (6 bases). Germline V gives CDR1 MNHEY, CDR2 SVGAGI. The CDR3 loop spans 16 amino acids. The CDR3, as DNA: TGTGTCAGCAGGGAGACTAACGGGAGCCGTGGGAATGAGCAGTTCTTC. Its translation: CVSRETNGSRGNEQFF.

V usage is TRBV2 and J usage is TRBJ2-1, with D possibly being TRBD2 (6 bases). V lost 7 bases to trimming and J lost 0 bases, with 13 bases between them. This CDR3 has 15 amino acids. Germline lookup yields CDR1 SNHLY and CDR2 FYNNEI. CDR3 sequence reads: CASTLSSASYNEQFF. CDR3 nucleotide sequence: TGTGCCAGCACGTTGTCTAGCGCCTCCTACAATGAGCAGTTCTTC.

This clonotype has only a few counts. The V gene is TRBV5-1, the J gene TRBJ2-3; D is ambiguous. The V gene's germline CDR1 is SGHRS and CDR2 YFSETQ. Trimming removed 5 bases from V and 0 bases from J, with 16 bases in between. The CDR3 is 16 residues long. The DNA for the CDR3 is TGCGCCAGCAGAGATCAGGCGGAAATGAGCACAGATACGCAGTATTTT. Translating it yields CASRDQAEMSTDTQYF.

The table lists this clonotype with a count of one. A much larger clone lies a single base off, so this may be a read error. The chain employs TRBV12-3 or TRBV12-4 and TRBJ1-6, with TRBD1 matching over 9 bases. This CDR3 spans 15 amino acids. CDR3 nucleotides: TGTACCAGCAGTCCGGGGACAGGGTCGAATTCACCCCTCCACTTT. Its translation: CTSSPGTGSNSPLHF.

On this clonotype: A junction end diverges from the germline sequence, so it may reflect a read error. The chain employs TRBV11-2 and TRBJ2-3; perhaps TRBD2 as D (5 bases). From germline, CDR1 is SGHAT and CDR2 FQNNGV. The CDR3 is 13 amino acids. The CDR3 region is CASSPILGDTQYF. CDR3 DNA: TGTGCCAGCAGCCCTATTCTCGGGGATACACAGTATTTT.

A note on this clonotype: Likely a read error: the CDR3 ends without its conserved phenylalanine or tryptophan. The genes are TRBV11-2 and TRBJ2-2, with a weak D call TRBD2 (6 bases). Germline V CDR1 and CDR2: SGHAT, FQNNGV. Trimming pared 2 bases from V and 8 bases from J, leaving 12 bases between. The CDR3 has 14 residues. The CDR3 bases are TGTGCCAGCAGCTTACTCGTCGGGGGAGGGGAGCTGTTTTGT. Its protein product is CASSLLVGGGELFC.

About this clonotype: A read error may account for a junction end that differs from germline. The rearrangement links TRBV7-9 to TRBJ2-1, with 8 nucleotides matching TRBD2. The CDR3 has 16 residues. Germline assignment: CDR1 SEHNR and CDR2 FQNEAQ (reference sequence). CDR3 sequence reads: CASSSPSNGRASEQFF. CDR3 nucleotides: TGCGCCAGCAGCTCACCTTCTAACGGGAGGGCCAGCGAGCAGTTCTTC.

With respect to this clonotype: This may stem from a read error, because a much larger clone lies one nucleotide away. J is TRBJ1-6 and V is TRBV6-5, with D possibly being TRBD1 (6 bases). The CDR3 covers 16 residues. V was cut by 3 bases and J by 13 bases, with 22 bases left in between. Germline-derived CDR1 and CDR2 are MNHEY and SVGAGI. The CDR3 sequence: CASSYRTTGGRQPLHF. The CDR3 DNA follows: TGTGCCAGCAGTTATAGGACCACGGGGGGCAGACAGCCCCTCCACTTT.